This T cell receptor (beta chain) was identified in a study of T cell changes during pregnancy in multiple sclerosis (dated by TCRdb to between 2018 and 2021). Notes on the research overall: In women with multiple sclerosis, the researchers looked at how the T cell repertoire shifted as pregnancy progressed.

To prepare the library, the immunoSEQ multiplex PCR assay was applied. Entries here come from immuneACCESS through TCRdb and include only in-frame sequences with V and J called. Some clones fail to appear in such tables; in the studies checked, an unresolved V gene covers under half of the shortfall, and the cause of the remainder is unknown. The sample contains under 80,000 clones, approximately 86% of them found a single time. The ten largest clones add up to approximately 1.8% of the sample. Notes on this clone: It lacks a known antigen. No much larger clone is present one base from it, and per-base qualities are unavailable.

The sample was peripheral blood, taken in the first trimester of pregnancy. This TCR was sampled from a female donor with multiple sclerosis, enrolled in a pregnancy study.

The DNA is TGTGCCAGCTCACGAAAAACTAGCGGGAGGGACATTCAGTACTTC. Its protein is CASSRKTSGRDIQYF. The sequence links TRBV18 to TRBJ2-4, with 13 central nucleotides matching TRBD2. CDR1 is given as KGHSH and CDR2 as LQKENI, both from the germline V gene. Ends trimmed: V by 4 bases, J by 8 bases; bases unmatched to a gene: 5. The CDR3, cysteine through phenylalanine, is 15 amino acids long. The read is trimmed to its CDR3 DNA, 45 bases read in frame from base 1.